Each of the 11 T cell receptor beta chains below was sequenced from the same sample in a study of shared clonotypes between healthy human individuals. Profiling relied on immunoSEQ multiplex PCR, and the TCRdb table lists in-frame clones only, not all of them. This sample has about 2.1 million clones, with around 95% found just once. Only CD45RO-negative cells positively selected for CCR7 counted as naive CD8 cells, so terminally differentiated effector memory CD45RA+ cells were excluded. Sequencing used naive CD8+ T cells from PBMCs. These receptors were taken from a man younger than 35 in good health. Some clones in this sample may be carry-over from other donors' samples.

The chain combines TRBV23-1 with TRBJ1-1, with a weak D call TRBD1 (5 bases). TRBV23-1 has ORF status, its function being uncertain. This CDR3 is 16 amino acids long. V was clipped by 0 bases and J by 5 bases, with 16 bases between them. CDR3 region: CASSQSESFGGTEAFF. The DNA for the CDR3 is TGCGCCAGCAGTCAATCCGAATCTTTTGGGGGAACTGAAGCTTTCTTT.

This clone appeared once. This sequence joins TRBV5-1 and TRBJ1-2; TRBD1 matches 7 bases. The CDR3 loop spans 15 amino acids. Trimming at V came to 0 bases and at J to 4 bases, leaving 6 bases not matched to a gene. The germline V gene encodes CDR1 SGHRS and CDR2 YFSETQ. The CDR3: CASSLVEGASYGYTF. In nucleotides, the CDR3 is TGCGCCAGCAGCTTGGTTGAGGGGGCCTCCTATGGCTACACCTTC.

The CDR3 nucleotides are TGCGCCAGCAGGCCACGAACAGGGGGCCTTTTGGATGAGCAGTTCTTC. Its protein product is CASRPRTGGLLDEQFF. V is TRBV4-3 and J is TRBJ2-1; 9 bases are shared with TRBD1. Germline CDR1 LGHNA, CDR2 YSLEER. The trim removed 6 bases at V and 8 bases at J, leaving 14 bases unmatched. The length of the CDR3 is 16 residues.

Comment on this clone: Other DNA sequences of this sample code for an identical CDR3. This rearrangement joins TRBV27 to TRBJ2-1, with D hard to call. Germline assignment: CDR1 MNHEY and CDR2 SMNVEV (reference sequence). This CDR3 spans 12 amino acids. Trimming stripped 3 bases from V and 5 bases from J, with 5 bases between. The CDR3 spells CASSFADNEQFF. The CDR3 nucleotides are TGTGCCAGCAGTTTCGCGGACAATGAGCAGTTCTTC.

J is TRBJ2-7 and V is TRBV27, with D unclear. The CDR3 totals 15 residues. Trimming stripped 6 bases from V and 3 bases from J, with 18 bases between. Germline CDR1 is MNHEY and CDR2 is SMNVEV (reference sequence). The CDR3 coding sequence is TGTGCCAGCAGCCCCGTAGTTGGGCAAAACTACGAGCAGTACTTC. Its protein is CASSPVVGQNYEQYF.

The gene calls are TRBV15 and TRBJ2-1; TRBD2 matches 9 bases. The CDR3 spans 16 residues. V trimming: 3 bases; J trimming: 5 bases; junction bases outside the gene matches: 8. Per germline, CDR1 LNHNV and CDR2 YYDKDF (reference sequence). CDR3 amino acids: CATSSLPGLADNEQFF. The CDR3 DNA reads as TGTGCCACCAGCAGCCTACCGGGACTAGCAGACAATGAGCAGTTCTTC.

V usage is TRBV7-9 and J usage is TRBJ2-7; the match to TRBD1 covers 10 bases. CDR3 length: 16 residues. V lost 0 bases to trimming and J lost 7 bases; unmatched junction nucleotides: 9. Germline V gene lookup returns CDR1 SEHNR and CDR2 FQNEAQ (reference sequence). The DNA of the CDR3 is TGTGCCAGCAGCTTAGCTCTTTCGGGACAGGGGTGGGAGCAGTACTTC. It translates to CASSLALSGQGWEQYF.

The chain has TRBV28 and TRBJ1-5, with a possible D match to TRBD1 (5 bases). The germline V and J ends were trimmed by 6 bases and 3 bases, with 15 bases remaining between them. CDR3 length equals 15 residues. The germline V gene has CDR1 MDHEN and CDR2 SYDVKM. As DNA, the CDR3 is TGTGCCAGCAGCGGCGGTGAGGGGCTCAATCAGCCCCAGCATTTT. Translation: CASSGGEGLNQPQHF.

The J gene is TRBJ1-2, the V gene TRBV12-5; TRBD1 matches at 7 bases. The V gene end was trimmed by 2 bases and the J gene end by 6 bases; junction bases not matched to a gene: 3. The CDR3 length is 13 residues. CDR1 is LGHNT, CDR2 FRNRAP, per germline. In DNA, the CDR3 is TGTGCTAGTGGTTTGTTGACAGGGAATGGCTACACCTTC. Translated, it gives CASGLLTGNGYTF.

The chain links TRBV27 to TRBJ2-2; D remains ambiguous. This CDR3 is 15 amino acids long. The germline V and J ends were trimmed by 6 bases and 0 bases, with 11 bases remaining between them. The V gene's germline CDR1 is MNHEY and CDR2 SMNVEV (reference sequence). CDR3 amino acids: CASRPLGSNTGELFF. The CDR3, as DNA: TGTGCCAGCAGGCCCCTGGGGTCGAACACCGGGGAGCTGTTTTTT.

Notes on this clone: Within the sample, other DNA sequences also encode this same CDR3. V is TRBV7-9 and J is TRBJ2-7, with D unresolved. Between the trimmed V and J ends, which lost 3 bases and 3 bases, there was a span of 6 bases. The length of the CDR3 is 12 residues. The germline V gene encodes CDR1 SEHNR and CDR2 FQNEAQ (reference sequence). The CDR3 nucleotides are TGTGCCAGCAGCTTTGACAACTACGAGCAGTACTTC. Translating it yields CASSFDNYEQYF.